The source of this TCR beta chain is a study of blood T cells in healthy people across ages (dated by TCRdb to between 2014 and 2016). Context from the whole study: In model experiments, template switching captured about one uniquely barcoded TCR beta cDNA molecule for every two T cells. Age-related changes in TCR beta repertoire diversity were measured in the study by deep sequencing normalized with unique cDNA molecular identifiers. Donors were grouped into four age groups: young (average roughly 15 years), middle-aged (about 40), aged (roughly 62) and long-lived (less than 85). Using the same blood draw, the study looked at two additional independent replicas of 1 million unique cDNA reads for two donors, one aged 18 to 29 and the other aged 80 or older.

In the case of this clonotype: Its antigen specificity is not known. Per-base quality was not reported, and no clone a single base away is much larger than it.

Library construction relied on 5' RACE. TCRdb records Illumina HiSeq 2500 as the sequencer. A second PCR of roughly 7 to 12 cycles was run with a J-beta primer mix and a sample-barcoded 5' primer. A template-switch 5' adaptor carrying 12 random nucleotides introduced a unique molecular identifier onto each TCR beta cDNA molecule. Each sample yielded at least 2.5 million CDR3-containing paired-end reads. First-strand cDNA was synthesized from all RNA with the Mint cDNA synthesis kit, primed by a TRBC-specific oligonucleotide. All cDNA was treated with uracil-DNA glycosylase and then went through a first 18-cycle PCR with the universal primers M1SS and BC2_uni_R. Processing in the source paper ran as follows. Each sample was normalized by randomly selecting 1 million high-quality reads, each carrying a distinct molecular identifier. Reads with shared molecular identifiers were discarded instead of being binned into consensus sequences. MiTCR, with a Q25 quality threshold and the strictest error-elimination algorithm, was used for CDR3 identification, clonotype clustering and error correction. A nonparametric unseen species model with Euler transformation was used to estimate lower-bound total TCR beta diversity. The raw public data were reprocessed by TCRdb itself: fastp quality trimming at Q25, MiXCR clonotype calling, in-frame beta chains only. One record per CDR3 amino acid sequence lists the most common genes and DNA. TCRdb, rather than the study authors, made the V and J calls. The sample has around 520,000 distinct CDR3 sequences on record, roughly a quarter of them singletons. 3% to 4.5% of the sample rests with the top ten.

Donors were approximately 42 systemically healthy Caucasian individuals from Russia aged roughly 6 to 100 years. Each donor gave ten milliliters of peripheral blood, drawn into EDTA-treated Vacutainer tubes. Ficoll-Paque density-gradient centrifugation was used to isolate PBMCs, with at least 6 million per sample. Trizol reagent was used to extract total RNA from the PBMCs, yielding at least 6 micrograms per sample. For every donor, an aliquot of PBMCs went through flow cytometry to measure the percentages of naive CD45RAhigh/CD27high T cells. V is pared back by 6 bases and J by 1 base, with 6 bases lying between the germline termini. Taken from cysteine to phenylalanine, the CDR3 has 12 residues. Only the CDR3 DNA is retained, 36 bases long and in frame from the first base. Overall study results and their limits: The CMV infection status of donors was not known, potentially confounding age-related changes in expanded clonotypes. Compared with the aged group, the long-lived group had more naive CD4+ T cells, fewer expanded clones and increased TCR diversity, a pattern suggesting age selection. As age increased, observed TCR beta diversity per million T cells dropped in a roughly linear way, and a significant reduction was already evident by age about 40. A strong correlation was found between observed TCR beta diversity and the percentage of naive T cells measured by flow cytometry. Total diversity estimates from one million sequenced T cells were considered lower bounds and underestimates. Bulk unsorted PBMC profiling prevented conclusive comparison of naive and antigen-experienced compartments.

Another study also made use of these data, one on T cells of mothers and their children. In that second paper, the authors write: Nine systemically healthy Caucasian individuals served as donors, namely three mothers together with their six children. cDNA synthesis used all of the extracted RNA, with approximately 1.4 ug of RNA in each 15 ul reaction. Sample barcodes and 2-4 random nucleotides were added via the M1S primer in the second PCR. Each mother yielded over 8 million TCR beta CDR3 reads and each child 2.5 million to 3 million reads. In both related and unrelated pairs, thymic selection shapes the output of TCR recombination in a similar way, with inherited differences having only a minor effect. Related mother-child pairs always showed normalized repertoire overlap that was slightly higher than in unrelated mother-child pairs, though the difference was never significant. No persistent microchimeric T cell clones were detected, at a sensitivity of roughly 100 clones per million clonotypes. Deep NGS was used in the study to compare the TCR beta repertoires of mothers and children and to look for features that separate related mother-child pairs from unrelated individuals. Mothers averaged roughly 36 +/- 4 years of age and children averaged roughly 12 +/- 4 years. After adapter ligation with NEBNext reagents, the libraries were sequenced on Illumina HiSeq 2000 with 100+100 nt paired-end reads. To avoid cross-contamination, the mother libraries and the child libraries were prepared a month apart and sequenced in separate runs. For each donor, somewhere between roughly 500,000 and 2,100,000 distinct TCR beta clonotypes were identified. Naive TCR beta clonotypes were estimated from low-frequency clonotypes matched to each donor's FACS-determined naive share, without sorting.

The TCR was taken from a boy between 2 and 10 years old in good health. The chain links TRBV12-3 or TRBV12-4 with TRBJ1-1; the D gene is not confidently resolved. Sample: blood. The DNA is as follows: TGTGCCAGCAGCGTCACGAACACTGAAGCTTTCTTT. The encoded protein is CASSVTNTEAFF.